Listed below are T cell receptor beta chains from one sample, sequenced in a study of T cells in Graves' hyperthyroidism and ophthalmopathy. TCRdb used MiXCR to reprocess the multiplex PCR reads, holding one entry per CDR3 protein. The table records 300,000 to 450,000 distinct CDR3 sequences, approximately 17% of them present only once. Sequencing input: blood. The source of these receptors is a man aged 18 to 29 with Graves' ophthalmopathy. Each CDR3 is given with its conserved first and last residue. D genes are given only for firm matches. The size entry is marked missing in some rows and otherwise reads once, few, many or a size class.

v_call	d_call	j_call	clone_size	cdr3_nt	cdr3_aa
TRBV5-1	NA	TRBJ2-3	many	TGCGCCAGCAGCTTATTAGACGGACGCACAGATACGCAGTATTTT	CASSLLDGRTDTQYF
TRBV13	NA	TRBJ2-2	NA	TGTGCCAGCAGCTTAAAGGGAGTGACCGGGGAGCTGTTTTTT	CASSLKGVTGELFF
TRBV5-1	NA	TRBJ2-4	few	TGCGCCAGCAGCTTGGGAGTCGGTGGTAGCATCGCCAAAAACATTCAGTACTTC	CASSLGVGGSIAKNIQYF
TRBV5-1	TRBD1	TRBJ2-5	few	TGCGCCAGCAGCTCCTCAGGGGGCCCCCAAGAGACCCAGTACTTC	CASSSSGGPQETQYF
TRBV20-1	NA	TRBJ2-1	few	TGCAGTCCCCCCGTGGGCGACAATGAGCAGTTCTTC	CSPPVGDNEQFF
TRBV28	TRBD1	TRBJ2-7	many	TGTGCCAGCACTTTCCCACTGGGGGCAGGGGGACACGAGCAGTACTTC	CASTFPLGAGGHEQYF
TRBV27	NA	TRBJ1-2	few	TGTGCCAGCAGTTTAATTCCAGGGATCCATGGCTACACCTTC	CASSLIPGIHGYTF
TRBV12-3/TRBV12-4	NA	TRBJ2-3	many	TGTGCCAGCAGTGAACTAGCAAATACGCAGTATTTT	CASSELANTQYF
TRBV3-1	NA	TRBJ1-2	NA	TGTGCCAGCAGCCAAGGCGAGGTCGGGTTATATGGCTACACCTTC	CASSQGEVGLYGYTF
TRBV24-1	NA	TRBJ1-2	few	TGTGCCACCAGTGATTCCTCCCTGAGGGGCGGGCCTGGCTACACCTTC	CATSDSSLRGGPGYTF
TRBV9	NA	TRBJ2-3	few	TGTGCCAGCAGCGCCATATCTACAGATACGCAGTATTTT	CASSAISTDTQYF
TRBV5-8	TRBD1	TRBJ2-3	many	TGTGCCAGCAGCTTGGGACAGGGAATGGGCACAGATACGCAGTATTTT	CASSLGQGMGTDTQYF
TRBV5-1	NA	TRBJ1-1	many	TGCGCCAGCAGCCCTAACATGAACACTAAAGCTTTCTTT	CASSPNMNTKAFF
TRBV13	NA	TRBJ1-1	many	TGTGCCAGCAGCTTAGGCCCGGGGTCTTTCTTT	CASSLGPGSFF
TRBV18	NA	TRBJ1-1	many	TGTGCCAGCTCACCATACGTTAGTGAAGCTTTCTTT	CASSPYVSEAFF
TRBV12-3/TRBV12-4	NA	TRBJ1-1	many	TGTGCCAGCAGTTTACAAAGTAACACTGAAGCTTTCTTT	CASSLQSNTEAFF
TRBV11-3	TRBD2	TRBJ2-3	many	TGTGCCAGCAGCCTAGGCCGGGGGGCAGATACGCAGTATTTT	CASSLGRGADTQYF
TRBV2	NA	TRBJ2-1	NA	TGTGCCAGCAGTGAATCTATACCATACAATGAGCAGTTCTTC	CASSESIPYNEQFF
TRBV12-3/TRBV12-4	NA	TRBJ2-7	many	TGTGCCAGCAGCTTAGGCAGGAGCTCCTACGAGCAGTACTTC	CASSLGRSSYEQYF
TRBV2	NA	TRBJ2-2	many	TGTGCCAGCAGTACAGGGTACGGGGAGCTGTTTTTT	CASSTGYGELFF
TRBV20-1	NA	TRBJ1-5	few	TGCAGTGCTCACTATAGCAATCAGCCCCAGCATTTT	CSAHYSNQPQHF
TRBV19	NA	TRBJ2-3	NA	TGTGCCAGTAGTATACCGGGACGGAGATACACGCAGTATTTT	CASSIPGRRYTQYF
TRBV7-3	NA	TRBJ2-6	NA	TGTGCCAGCAGCAATCCAGGGAGCTCTGGGGCCAACGTCCTGACTTTC	CASSNPGSSGANVLTF
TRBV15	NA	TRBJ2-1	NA	TGTGCCACCAGCAGAGCCCACAATGAGCAGTTCTTC	CATSRAHNEQFF
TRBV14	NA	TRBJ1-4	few	TGTGCCAGCAGCAAGACACGGACGAATGAAAAACTGTTTTTT	CASSKTRTNEKLFF
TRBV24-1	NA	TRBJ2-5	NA	TGTGCCACCAGTGATCCCGGCGAGGGGGAGACCCAGTACTTC	CATSDPGEGETQYF
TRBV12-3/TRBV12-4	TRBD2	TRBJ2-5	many	TGTGCCAGCAGTTTCGGCGGGGGGAAGAAAGAGACCCAGTACTTC	CASSFGGGKKETQYF
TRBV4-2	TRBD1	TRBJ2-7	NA	TGTGCCAGCAGCCAGTTTCCGGGACAGGTGCCCTACGAGCAGTACTTC	CASSQFPGQVPYEQYF
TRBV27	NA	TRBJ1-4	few	TGTGCCAGCACAACAGGTCCTGATAATGAAAAACTGTTTTTT	CASTTGPDNEKLFF
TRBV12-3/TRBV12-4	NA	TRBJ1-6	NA	TGTGCCAGCAGTTTATTCGGGCGAGTTTCACCCCTCCACTTT	CASSLFGRVSPLHF
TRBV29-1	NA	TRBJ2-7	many	TGCAGCGTGAAGACAGTTAGCTCCTACGAGCAGTACTTC	CSVKTVSSYEQYF
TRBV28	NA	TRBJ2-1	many	TGTGCCAGCAGTTTATTTTCCTCCTCCTACAATGAGCAGTTCTTC	CASSLFSSSYNEQFF
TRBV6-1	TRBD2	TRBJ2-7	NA	TGTGCCAGCAGGGCGACTAGCAACGAGCAGTACTTC	CASRATSNEQYF
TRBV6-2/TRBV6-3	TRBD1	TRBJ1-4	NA	TGTGCCAGCAGTAGGACAGGGGGCGACGAAAAACTGTTTTTT	CASSRTGGDEKLFF
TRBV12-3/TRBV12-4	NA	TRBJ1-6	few	TGTGCCAGCAGTTCTGGACAGCCCAACTTCTATAATTCACCCCTCCACTTT	CASSSGQPNFYNSPLHF
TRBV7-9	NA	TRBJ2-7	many	TGTGCCAGCAGCTTAGGTGGTGCAGGATACGAGCAGTACTTC	CASSLGGAGYEQYF
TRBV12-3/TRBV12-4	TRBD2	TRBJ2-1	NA	TGTGCCAGCAGTCGTCCGGCGGGGGGAGAAGATGAGCAGTTCTTC	CASSRPAGGEDEQFF
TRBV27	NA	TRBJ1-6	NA	TGTGCCAGCAGTTTGCGGCAGTATAATTCACCCCTCCACTTT	CASSLRQYNSPLHF
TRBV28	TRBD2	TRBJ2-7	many	TGTGCCAGCAGTTTCGTCGCGGGGGGTACCTACGAGCAGTACTTC	CASSFVAGGTYEQYF
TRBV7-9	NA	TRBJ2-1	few	TGTGCCAGCAGCTCCCCCTACGGGACAAATGAGCAGTTCTTC	CASSSPYGTNEQFF
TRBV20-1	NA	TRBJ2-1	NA	TGCAGTGCTAGAGACCCAGGGGGGTACTACAATGAGCAGTTCTTC	CSARDPGGYYNEQFF
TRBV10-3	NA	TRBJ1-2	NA	TGTGCCATCAGTGAGCTTGACAGCACTATGTCTGGCTACACCTTC	CAISELDSTMSGYTF